The sequence of this T cell receptor (beta chain) was determined in a study of tumour-infiltrating T cells in Burkitt lymphoma. Looking at the study overall: Overall and progression-free survival were predicted by productive clonality.

Clones were read by immunoSEQ multiplex PCR, and TCRdb kept only the in-frame ones, dropping some. The sample contains around 7,400 clones, 65% to 75% of which appear only once. Germline lookup yields CDR1 PRHDT and CDR2 FYEKMQ (reference sequence). V was clipped by 9 bases and J by 4 bases, with 15 bases between them. The CDR3 extends over 13 amino acids. The chain is built from TRBV13 and TRBJ1-1; D is unresolved. Input material: tumor tissue. The sequence was collected from a human donor with diffuse large B-cell lymphoma. DNA for the CDR3: TGTGCCAGTTCACCCCGTCCGTCCACTGAAGCTTTCTTT. It codes for CASSPRPSTEAFF. Using reference TRBV13 and TRBJ1-1 for the parts outside the CDR3, the full variable domain is AAGVIQSPRHLIKEKRETATLKCYPIPRHDTVYWYQQGPGQDPQFLISFYEKMQSDKGSIPDRFSAQQFSDYHSELNMSSLELGDSALYFCASSPRPSTEAFFGQGTRLTVV.